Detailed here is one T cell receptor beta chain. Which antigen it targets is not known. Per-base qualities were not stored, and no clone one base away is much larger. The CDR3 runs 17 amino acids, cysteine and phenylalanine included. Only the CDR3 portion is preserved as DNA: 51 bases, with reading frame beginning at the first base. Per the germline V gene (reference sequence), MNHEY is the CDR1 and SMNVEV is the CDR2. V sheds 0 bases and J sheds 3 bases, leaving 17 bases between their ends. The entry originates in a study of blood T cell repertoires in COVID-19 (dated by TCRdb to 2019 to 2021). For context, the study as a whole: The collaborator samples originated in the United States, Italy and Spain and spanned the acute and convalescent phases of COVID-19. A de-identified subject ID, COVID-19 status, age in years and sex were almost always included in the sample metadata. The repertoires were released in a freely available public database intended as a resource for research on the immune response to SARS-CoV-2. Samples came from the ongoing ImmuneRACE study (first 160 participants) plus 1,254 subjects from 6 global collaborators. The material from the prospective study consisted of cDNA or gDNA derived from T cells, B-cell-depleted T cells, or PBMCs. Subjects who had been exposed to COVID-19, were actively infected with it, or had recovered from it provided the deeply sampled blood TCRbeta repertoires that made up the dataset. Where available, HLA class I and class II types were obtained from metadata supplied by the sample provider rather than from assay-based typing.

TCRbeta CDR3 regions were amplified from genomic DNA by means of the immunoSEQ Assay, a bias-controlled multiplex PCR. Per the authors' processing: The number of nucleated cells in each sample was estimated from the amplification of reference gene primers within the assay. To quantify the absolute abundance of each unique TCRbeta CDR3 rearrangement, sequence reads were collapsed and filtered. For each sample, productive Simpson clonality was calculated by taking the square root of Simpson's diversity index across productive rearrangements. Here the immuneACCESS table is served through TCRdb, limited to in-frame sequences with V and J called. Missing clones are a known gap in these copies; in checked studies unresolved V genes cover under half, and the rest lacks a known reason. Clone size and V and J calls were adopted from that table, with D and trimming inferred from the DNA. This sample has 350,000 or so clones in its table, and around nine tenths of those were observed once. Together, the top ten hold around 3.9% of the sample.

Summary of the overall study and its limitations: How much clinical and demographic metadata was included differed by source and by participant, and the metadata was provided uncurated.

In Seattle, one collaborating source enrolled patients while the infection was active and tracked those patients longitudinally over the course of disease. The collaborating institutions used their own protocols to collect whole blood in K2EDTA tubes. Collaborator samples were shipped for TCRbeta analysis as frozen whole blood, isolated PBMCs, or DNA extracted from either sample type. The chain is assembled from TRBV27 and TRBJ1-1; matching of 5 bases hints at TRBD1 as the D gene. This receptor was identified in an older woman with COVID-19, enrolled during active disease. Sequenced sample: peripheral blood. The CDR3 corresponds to CASSLSRWGASDTEAFF. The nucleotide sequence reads TGTGCCAGCAGTTTATCACGGTGGGGCGCGTCGGACACTGAAGCTTTCTTT.